The 14 T cell receptor beta chains listed next were all sequenced from one sample in a study of cytomegalovirus exposure and HLA in healthy donors. TCRdb's copy holds only in-frame clones and misses some; the assay was immunoSEQ multiplex PCR. The repertoire holds more than 50,000 clones, around 94% seen once, with 2% to 2.5% in the top ten. The sequenced material came from PBMCs. Source of these receptors: a man between 18 and 29 years old in good health and CMV-seronegative.

This chain uses TRBV28 with TRBJ2-1; 10 bases are shared with TRBD2. V shed 6 bases and J 8 bases; nucleotides not matched to a gene: 10. The CDR3 sequence is 15 residues long. From germline, CDR1 is MDHEN and CDR2 SYDVKM. CDR3 residues: CASSDLAGAGDEQFF. In DNA form, the CDR3 reads TGTGCCAGCAGCGACCTAGCGGGAGCCGGGGATGAGCAGTTCTTC.

This clone occurred once. This rearrangement joins TRBV21-1 to TRBJ1-4; whether TRBD1, the table's D call, matches the DNA was not checked. TRBV21-1 is marked as a pseudogene. The length of the CDR3 is 16 residues. CDR3 protein: CASSKDRLPTNEKLFF. In nucleotides, the CDR3 is TGTGCCAGCAGCAAAGACAGGCTCCCAACTAATGAAAAACTGTTTTTT.

The chain recombines TRBV7-2 with TRBJ1-2; tentative D call: TRBD1 (5 bases). The CDR3 is made up of 14 amino acids. The V gene's germline CDR1 is SGHTA and CDR2 FQGNSA. Trimming left V 1 base short and J 5 bases short, with 11 bases between. DNA for the CDR3: TGTGCCAGCAGCTTAGTTCAGGGATTGTATGGCTACACCTTC. Protein sequence: CASSLVQGLYGYTF.

The chain recombines TRBV9 with TRBJ2-7, with 14 nucleotides matching TRBD2. Germline trimming cut 4 bases from V and 3 bases from J; bases unmatched to any gene: 3. Per germline, CDR1 SGDLS and CDR2 YYNGEE. This CDR3 contains 15 residues. In DNA form, the CDR3 reads TGTGCCAGCAGCCCAGGACTAGCGGGGGGCTACGAGCAGTACTTC. It is translated as CASSPGLAGGYEQYF.

The chain couples TRBV7-9 to TRBJ1-2, with D uncertain. The CDR3 extends over 13 amino acids. The V gene's germline CDR1 is SEHNR and CDR2 FQNEAQ (reference sequence). V lost 1 base and J 6 bases, leaving 9 bases between the germline ends. CDR3 sequence: CASSLGFDNGYTF. CDR3 DNA: TGTGCCAGCAGCTTAGGGTTCGACAATGGCTACACCTTC.

This chain uses TRBV29-1 with TRBJ2-2; D is possibly TRBD1 (6 bases). V lost 3 bases and J 1 base, leaving 12 bases between the germline ends. This CDR3 contains 15 residues. Germline CDR1 SQVTM, CDR2 ANQGSEA. This CDR3 is CSVEGGQMNTGELFF. Here the CDR3 DNA reads TGCAGCGTTGAGGGCGGACAGATGAACACCGGGGAGCTGTTTTTT.

The chain is built from TRBV7-9 and TRBJ1-4, with 7 bases identical to TRBD1. The CDR3 runs to 13 residues. Germline loops: CDR1 SEHNR, CDR2 FQNEAQ (reference sequence). Trimming took 3 bases from V and 8 from J; bases not matched to a gene: 3. CDR3 protein: CASSFRQGEKLFF. The DNA of the CDR3 is TGTGCCAGCAGCTTTCGACAGGGAGAAAAACTGTTTTTT. The variable domain in full, completed from reference TRBV7-9 and TRBJ1-4, reads DTGVSQNPRHKITKRGQNVTFRCDPISEHNRLYWYRQTLGQGPEFLTYFQNEAQLEKSRLLSDRFSAERPKGSFSTLEIQRTEQGDSAMYLCASSFRQGEKLFFGSGTQLSVL.

The chain is built from TRBV5-4 and TRBJ2-3; 10 nucleotides line up with TRBD1. The germline gives CDR1 SGHNT, CDR2 YYREEE (reference sequence). V shed 4 bases and J 5 bases; nucleotides not matched to a gene: 10. The CDR3 is 16 residues long. CDR3 coding DNA: TGTGCCAGCAGCAGGACAGGGGGGCAGGATTTAGATACGCAGTATTTT. Translated: CASSRTGGQDLDTQYF.

This clone was seen just once. This chain connects TRBV29-1 to TRBJ2-5, with 9 bases fitting TRBD1. The J segment lost 3 bases and the V segment lost 4 bases, leaving 9 bases of the junction unmatched. Germline V lookup: CDR1 SQVTM, CDR2 ANQGSEA. The CDR3 runs to 15 residues. Here the CDR3 reads CSVALGTGPKETQYF. The DNA for the CDR3 is TGCAGCGTTGCCCTCGGGACAGGGCCAAAAGAGACCCAGTACTTC.

The rearrangement joins TRBV6-1 to TRBJ1-2; no reliable D call. Trimming stripped 1 base from V and 6 bases from J, with 9 bases between. The CDR3 consists of 13 residues. CDR1 is MNHNS, CDR2 SASEGT, per germline. This CDR3 is CASSEGGLNGYTF. The CDR3 DNA sequence: TGTGCCAGCAGTGAAGGAGGACTAAATGGCTACACCTTC.

The gene calls are TRBV7-2 and TRBJ1-1; 7 bases map to TRBD1. The CDR3 length is 15 residues. Germline V gene data show CDR1 as SGHTA and CDR2 as FQGNSA. The trim removed 4 bases at V and 1 base at J, leaving 6 bases unmatched. The CDR3 spells CASSSLRQGNTEAFF. CDR3 nucleotide sequence: TGTGCCAGCAGCTCATTACGACAGGGGAACACTGAAGCTTTCTTT.

The gene calls are TRBV25-1 and TRBJ2-1; 8 bases match TRBD2. The CDR3 has 15 amino acids. In germline, CDR1 is MGHDK, CDR2 SYGVNS. The ends lost 4 bases at V and 4 bases at J; junction bases unmatched: 6. CDR3 region: CASSGGASGYNEQFF. CDR3 DNA: TGTGCCAGCAGTGGTGGGGCTAGCGGGTACAATGAGCAGTTCTTC.

The gene calls are TRBV5-1 and TRBJ2-1; 9 bases map to TRBD2. V was clipped by 5 bases and J by 7 bases; unmatched bases: 10. The CDR3 has 15 residues. The germline gives CDR1 SGHRS, CDR2 YFSETQ. This chain's CDR3 is CASRSGTSRKNEQFF. The CDR3 coding sequence is TGCGCCAGCAGGTCCGGGACTAGCCGGAAAAATGAGCAGTTCTTC.

This chain links TRBV7-9 with TRBJ1-1; a weak D match, TRBD1 (6 bases). Germline assignment: CDR1 SEHNR and CDR2 FQNEAQ (reference sequence). The CDR3 extends over 15 amino acids. V was shortened by 1 base and J by 4 bases, with 13 bases between the two germline ends. The chain's CDR3 is CASSLGRGGSTEAFF. The CDR3 DNA follows: TGTGCCAGCAGCTTAGGAAGGGGGGGGAGCACTGAAGCTTTCTTT. Full variable domain (rest looked up from reference TRBV7-9 and TRBJ1-1): DTGVSQNPRHKITKRGQNVTFRCDPISEHNRLYWYRQTLGQGPEFLTYFQNEAQLEKSRLLSDRFSAERPKGSFSTLEIQRTEQGDSAMYLCASSLGRGGSTEAFFGQGTRLTVV.